A single sample is the source of the 6 T cell receptor beta chains below, sequenced in a study of cytomegalovirus exposure and HLA in healthy donors. PCR involved 60 Vbeta and 13 Jbeta primers. Libraries were prepared by immunoSEQ multiplex PCR; TCRdb keeps only in-frame clonotypes and omits some of them. Among approximately 150,000 clones listed, 75% to 90% were seen once. Source material: PBMCs. All receptors derive from a male donor in good health and CMV-seronegative.

The chain carries TRBV5-1 and TRBJ2-5, with D hard to call. Trimming took off 4 bases at V and 5 bases at J, with 18 bases between the two ends. Germline V gene lookup returns CDR1 SGHRS and CDR2 YFSETQ. The CDR3 loop spans 15 amino acids. CDR3 protein: CASSQWMAAVETQYF. CDR3 DNA sequence: TGCGCCAGCAGCCAATGGATGGCGGCGGTGGAGACCCAGTACTTC.

As concerns this clone: The same CDR3 is also encoded by other DNA sequences in this sample. CDR3 residues: CASSQEPDRGGEQYF. CDR3 bases: TGCGCCAGCAGCCAAGAACCTGACAGGGGGGGGGAGCAGTACTTC. This chain joins TRBV4-3 and TRBJ2-7; 9 positions agree with TRBD1. The CDR3 is 15 residues long. The germline V gene encodes CDR1 LGHNA and CDR2 YSLEER. V trimming: 0 bases; J trimming: 7 bases; junction bases outside the gene matches: 7.

The chain couples TRBV5-4 to TRBJ2-2; no definite D call. Germline CDR1 is SGHNT and CDR2 is YYREEE (reference sequence). The CDR3 is made up of 16 amino acids. V lost 3 bases and J 6 bases, leaving 18 bases between the germline ends. This CDR3 is CASSSASYSLAGELFF. CDR3 nucleotide sequence: TGTGCCAGCAGCTCCGCCTCCTATAGTCTGGCCGGGGAGCTGTTTTTT.

In this sample, this clone turned up once. The chain joins TRBV29-1 to TRBJ2-2; the D gene is possibly TRBD1 (6 bases). CDR1 SQVTM and CDR2 ANQGSEA come from the germline V gene. The CDR3 has 15 residues. Trimming cost V 6 bases and J 0 bases, with 14 bases left between them. CDR3 region: CSVGARQTNTGELFF. Written as DNA, the CDR3 is TGCAGCGTGGGGGCGAGACAGACGAACACCGGGGAGCTGTTTTTT.

This chain's CDR3 is CASSALSGDTEAFF. Written as DNA, the CDR3 is TGTGCCAGCAGTGCCCTCTCAGGGGACACTGAAGCTTTCTTT. The chain carries TRBV6-4 and TRBJ1-1; D might be TRBD1 (6 bases). The CDR3 extends over 14 amino acids. Per germline, CDR1 MRHNA and CDR2 SNTAGT. Trimming took off 4 bases at V and 3 bases at J, with 12 bases between the two ends.

This chain uses TRBV20-1 with TRBJ2-5, with D unclear. Per the germline V gene, CDR1 is DFQATT and CDR2 is SNEGSKA (reference sequence). CDR3 size: 11 residues. The ends were cut back, 6 bases at V and 2 bases at J, with 7 bases in the middle. The CDR3: CSAEFQETQYF. For the CDR3, the DNA is TGCAGTGCAGAGTTTCAAGAGACCCAGTACTTC.